The next 19 T cell receptor beta chains were all read from a single sample in a study of identical twins. TCRdb itself ran the 5' RACE reads through MiXCR, one entry per CDR3 protein. Of 450,000 or so distinct CDR3 sequences in the sample, 13% to 15% are singletons; the top ten hold more than 0.8%. Another study also made use of these data, one on yellow fever vaccine responses in identical twins.

The specimen sequenced was CD4+ T cells sorted from blood. The source of these receptors is a woman aged 18-29 years in good health.

This clonotype was detected a few times. V is TRBV7-9 and J is TRBJ2-7; TRBD1 agrees at 10 bases. CDR3 length equals 16 residues. Trimming cost V 5 bases and J 5 bases; bases outside gene matches: 12. Looked up from germline, CDR1 is SEHNR and CDR2 is FQNEAQ (reference sequence). The CDR3 here is CASSTTPGQGLHEQYF. The DNA for the CDR3 is TGTGCCAGCAGCACGACCCCGGGACAGGGGCTCCACGAGCAGTACTTC.

In its sample, this clonotype was seen a few times. The rearrangement joins TRBV6-1 to TRBJ2-7; the D gene could be TRBD1 or TRBD2 (5 bases each). The CDR3 covers 15 residues. Trimming left V 7 bases short and J 2 bases short, with 18 bases between. The germline V gene encodes CDR1 MNHNS and CDR2 SASEGT. CDR3 amino acids: CASTPTTGLAYEQYF. The CDR3 nucleotides read TGTGCCAGCACTCCCACCACGGGGCTGGCCTACGAGCAGTACTTC.

This clonotype has more than one count but fewer than ten. The chain employs TRBV7-6 and TRBJ2-2, with 7 bases matching TRBD2. CDR1 is SGHVS, CDR2 FNYEAQ, per germline. The CDR3 has 18 amino acids. J lost 1 base, V lost 5 bases, and 13 bases had no gene match. CDR3: CASSPTPGGRGNTGELFF. The CDR3, as DNA: TGTGCCAGCAGCCCAACCCCTGGCGGGAGAGGGAACACCGGGGAGCTGTTTTTT.

This clonotype has only a few counts. The CDR3 DNA is TGCGCCAGCAGCCTGGAGACAGACAATGAGCAGTTCTTC. It specifies CASSLETDNEQFF. The chain employs TRBV5-1 and TRBJ2-1, with D perhaps TRBD1 (5 bases). Trimming cost V 4 bases and J 5 bases, with 10 bases left between them. The CDR3 has 13 residues. Germline assignment: CDR1 SGHRS and CDR2 YFSETQ.

This clonotype was detected many times. V gene TRBV15 combines with J gene TRBJ2-1, with TRBD2 matching 10 bases. CDR3 size: 15 residues. The trim removed 5 bases at V and 5 bases at J, leaving 6 bases unmatched. The germline gives CDR1 LNHNV, CDR2 YYDKDF (reference sequence). CDR3 residues: CATSRDSGRHNEQFF. The CDR3 nucleotides read TGTGCCACCAGCCGGGATAGCGGGAGGCACAATGAGCAGTTCTTC.

V is TRBV5-1 and J is TRBJ2-7; TRBD2 agrees at 7 bases. Germline V gene sequence: CDR1 SGHRS, CDR2 YFSETQ. Trimming took 5 bases from V and 0 from J; bases not matched to a gene: 8. The CDR3 has 15 residues. The CDR3 region has the DNA TGCGCCAGCAGTGGTACTAGCGAGAGCTCCTACGAGCAGTACTTC. Protein: CASSGTSESSYEQYF.

V is TRBV9 and J is TRBJ1-4, with 7 bases that match TRBD1. V lost 3 bases to trimming and J lost 4 bases; unmatched junction nucleotides: 3. CDR3 length: 14 residues. Germline V gives CDR1 SGDLS, CDR2 YYNGEE. As DNA, the CDR3 is TGTGCCAGCAGCGCGGGACAGAGTAATGAAAAACTGTTTTTT. It codes for CASSAGQSNEKLFF. Drawing the rest from reference TRBV9 and TRBJ1-4, the complete variable domain is DSGVTQTPKHLITATGQRVTLRCSPRSGDLSVYWYQQSLDQGLQFLIQYYNGEERAKGNILERFSAQQFPDLHSELNLSSLELGDSALYFCASSAGQSNEKLFFGSGTQLSVL.

This clonotype was counted a few times. V is TRBV12-3 or TRBV12-4 and J is TRBJ2-7, with a tentative D call TRBD1 (7 bases). V was shortened by 5 bases and J by 8 bases, with 19 bases between the two germline ends. The CDR3 length is 14 residues. The CDR3 region has the DNA TGTGCCAGCAGTCCCCCGGGGGCAGGGGGAAAGCAGTACTTC. Residues: CASSPPGAGGKQYF.

V gene TRBV12-3 or TRBV12-4 combines with J gene TRBJ2-7, with TRBD1 matching over 8 bases. The CDR3 consists of 15 residues. The V segment lost 6 bases and the J segment 5 bases; nucleotides outside the gene matches: 12. CDR3 DNA: TGTGCCAGCAGGAGCGGACAGGGAGAGATAAACGAGCAGTACTTC. Translating gives CASRSGQGEINEQYF.

Only a few counts were recorded for this clonotype. The chain carries TRBV7-2 and TRBJ1-2, with a tentative D call TRBD1 (6 bases). CDR1 and CDR2 (germline): SGHTA, FQGNSA. V gave up 0 bases and J gave up 8 bases, with 16 bases separating them. This CDR3 spans 15 amino acids. CDR3 DNA: TGTGCCAGCAGCTTAGCGTCCAGGGGTGCTATGGGCTACACCTTC. Protein: CASSLASRGAMGYTF.

This chain uses TRBV18 with TRBJ2-7; D not resolved. Germline-derived CDR1 and CDR2 are KGHSH and LQKENI. The CDR3 runs to 15 residues. Trimming removed 3 bases from V and 2 bases from J, with 14 bases in between. In DNA, the CDR3 is TGTGCCAGCTCACCGGAGACCATAGGGACCTACGAGCAGTACTTC. This gives the protein CASSPETIGTYEQYF.

The gene calls are TRBV14 and TRBJ2-1; tentative D call: TRBD2 (5 bases). The germline V gene has CDR1 SGHDN and CDR2 FVKESK. V was cut by 7 bases and J by 9 bases, with 13 bases left in between. The CDR3 has 12 amino acids. CDR3 coding DNA: TGTGCCAGCAACCGGGCGGGTGGTGAGCAGTTCTTC. This gives the protein CASNRAGGEQFF.

The chain has TRBV6-1 and TRBJ2-2, with 10 bases lining up with TRBD2. The CDR3 contains 18 residues. The germline V gene has CDR1 MNHNS and CDR2 SASEGT. The V gene end was trimmed by 4 bases and the J gene end by 6 bases; junction bases not matched to a gene: 14. CDR3 amino acids: CASSVRPGLARMAGELFF. As DNA, the CDR3 is TGTGCCAGCAGTGTTCGACCGGGACTAGCGAGGATGGCCGGGGAGCTGTTTTTT.

This clonotype came up a few times. CDR3 nucleotide sequence: TGCAGCGTGAGGATGGCGAACACTGAAGCTTTCTTT. As protein: CSVRMANTEAFF. The genes are TRBV29-1 and TRBJ1-1; D remains ambiguous. The CDR3 is 12 residues long. CDR1 and CDR2 from the germline V gene are SQVTM and ANQGSEA. The ends were cut back, 6 bases at V and 1 base at J, with 9 bases in the middle.

This clonotype has just a few counts. The CDR3 loop is CASSPHKGAGEQYF. The DNA for the CDR3 is TGTGCCAGCAGTCCACATAAAGGGGCCGGGGAGCAGTACTTC. The gene calls are TRBV12-3 or TRBV12-4 and TRBJ2-7; weak D call: TRBD1 (5 bases). The CDR3 sequence is 14 residues long. Trimming left V 5 bases short and J 7 bases short, with 18 bases between.

The V and J genes are TRBV5-1 and TRBJ2-3; a weak D match, TRBD1 (5 bases). The CDR3 loop spans 16 amino acids. Deletions cut 4 bases from V and 4 bases from J, with 19 bases between. Germline V gene sequence: CDR1 SGHRS, CDR2 YFSETQ. In DNA form, the CDR3 reads TGCGCCAGCAGCGCCGAGCCTCAGGGAAAGGCAGATACGCAGTATTTT. Translation: CASSAEPQGKADTQYF. The entire variable domain, with the rest obtained from reference TRBV5-1 and TRBJ2-3, is as follows: KAGVTQTPRYLIKTRGQQVTLSCSPISGHRSVSWYQQTPGQGLQFLFEYFSETQRNKGNFPGRFSGRQFSNSRSEMNVSTLELGDSALYLCASSAEPQGKADTQYFGPGTRLTVL.

This clonotype was seen a handful of times. This sequence joins TRBV7-2 and TRBJ2-3; D might be TRBD1 (6 bases). Germline V gives CDR1 SGHTA, CDR2 FQGNSA. The CDR3 is made up of 15 amino acids. The V and J ends lost 1 base and 5 bases respectively, with 13 bases between them. The CDR3 spells CASSLGGHPKDTQYF. The CDR3 bases are TGTGCCAGCAGCTTAGGGGGACACCCCAAAGATACGCAGTATTTT. Filled out from reference TRBV7-2 and TRBJ2-3, the complete variable domain reads GAGVSQSPSNKVTEKGKDVELRCDPISGHTALYWYRQSLGQGLEFLIYFQGNSAPDKSGLPSDRFSAERTGGSVSTLTIQRTQQEDSAVYLCASSLGGHPKDTQYFGPGTRLTVL.

V usage is TRBV7-2 and J usage is TRBJ1-2; 8 nucleotides align to TRBD1. J was trimmed by 4 bases and V by 2 bases; bases with no gene match: 6. The CDR3 consists of 15 residues. Germline V gene data show CDR1 as SGHTA and CDR2 as FQGNSA. CDR3 protein: CASSLTGGEGYGYTF. The CDR3 DNA follows: TGTGCCAGCAGCTTAACAGGGGGAGAGGGCTATGGCTACACCTTC.

The genes are TRBV20-1 and TRBJ2-7, with D hard to call. V was trimmed by 3 bases and J by 5 bases, leaving 5 bases between them. The CDR3 spans 10 residues. Germline CDR1 DFQATT, CDR2 SNEGSKA (reference sequence). The CDR3 loop is CSASRDEQYF. In DNA, the CDR3 is TGCAGTGCTAGTAGAGACGAGCAGTACTTC.